The clone carrying this T cell receptor (beta chain) was counted a few times. Its target is unknown. The data were produced by immunoSEQ multiplex PCR, yet TCRdb's version contains in-frame clones alone and is incomplete. This sample yields 65,000 to 80,000 clones, of which 85% are seen a single time; about 0.66% belongs to the top ten. The sample belongs to a study of OX40 agonist ivuxolimab in advanced cancers. This CDR3 region has 14 residues. Germline CDR1 and CDR2: SGHRS and YFSETQ. Trimming removed 4 bases at V and 8 bases at J, with 16 bases between. Points from the study as a whole: Compared with CD4+, CD8+ T cells on average had more expanded clones. Within 6 weeks, CD4+ and CD8+ blood T cells expanded clonally at 0.1 to 3.0 mg/kg.

The sample here was CD4+ or CD8+ T cells sorted from blood, taken in a trial of the OX40 agonist ivuxolimab. The chain recombines TRBV5-1 with TRBJ2-1, with D possibly matching TRBD1 (6 bases). This TCR was recovered from an adult with an advanced solid tumor such as melanoma, head and neck, liver or kidney cancer. Written as DNA, the CDR3 is TGCGCCAGCAGCCCCGTCAGGGGTAGGGATGAGCAGTTCTTC. Amino acid sequence: CASSPVRGRDEQFF.